A selection of T cell receptor beta chains follows, all from one sample in a study of identifying expanded T cells in peripheral blood. Assay: immunoSEQ multiplex PCR; the TCRdb copy retains only in-frame clones and omits some. This table holds 100,000 to 110,000 clones, over 75% found once. Source material: blood. These receptors were taken from a person aged 18 to 70 in good health. Both conserved end residues are trimmed from each CDR3. Fields, in order: V gene, CDR3 protein.

TRBV7-8,ASSFRTGGISYEQY
TRBV4-1,ASSNPGQGNEQY
TRBV7-9,ASSPYQGNTEAF
TRBV5-1,ASSLVTSPNEQF
TRBV5-1,ASSLVVGPGELF
TRBV28,ASSRGGMDTQY
TRBV11-3,ASSSWTESTEAF
TRBV13,ASSRLGGVWTSGRRYNEQF
TRBV10-3,AISDGGRGNQPQH
TRBV9,ASSAREGQAYNEQF
TRBV29-1,SVEGGGSFREQY
TRBV18,ASSPLSPGQGSNQPQH
TRBV9,ASSVQGGPSTDTQY
TRBV2,ASGDRVGNSPLH
TRBV27,ASSKGATNEKLF
TRBV25-1,ASSAPGQGNSPLH
TRBV23-1,ASGAQPFGTEAF
TRBV10-1,ASSRNTGMNTEAF
TRBV4-1,ASSQQTSNTDTQY
TRBV7-9,ASSSDSPLH
TRBV5-1,ASRGSVGNEKLF
TRBV5-1,ASSPSRDRNTEAF
TRBV7-2,ASSHDVGYGYT
TRBV6-5,ASSHRARNQPQH
TRBV7-3,ASGTGSTDTQY
TRBV19,ASSIGGIYGYT
TRBV2,ASSGLAGADTQY
TRBV5-6,ATHRAPRQETQY
TRBV9,ASSVGPAATGIGDTIY